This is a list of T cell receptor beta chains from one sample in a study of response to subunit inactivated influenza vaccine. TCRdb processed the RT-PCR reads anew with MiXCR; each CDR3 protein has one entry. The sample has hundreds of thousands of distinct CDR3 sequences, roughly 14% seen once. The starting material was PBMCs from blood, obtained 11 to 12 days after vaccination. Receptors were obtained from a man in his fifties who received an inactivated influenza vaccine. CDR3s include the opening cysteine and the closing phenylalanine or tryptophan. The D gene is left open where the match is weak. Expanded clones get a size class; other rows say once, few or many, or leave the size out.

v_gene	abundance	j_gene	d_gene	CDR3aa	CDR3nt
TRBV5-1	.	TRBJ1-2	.	CASSLDPGGGYIF	TGCGCCAGCAGCTTGGACCCGGGGGGTGGCTACATCTTC
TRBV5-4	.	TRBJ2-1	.	CASSGRTTTEQFF	TGTGCCAGCAGCGGAAGGACTACCACTGAGCAGTTCTTC
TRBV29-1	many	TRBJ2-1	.	CSVEEGIAGEQFF	TGCAGCGTTGAAGAGGGGATCGCGGGTGAGCAGTTCTTC
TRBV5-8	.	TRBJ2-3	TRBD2	CASRGLAGVFSEDTQYF	TGTGCCAGCCGTGGGCTAGCGGGAGTGTTTTCGGAAGATACGCAGTATTTT
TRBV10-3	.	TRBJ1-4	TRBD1	CATGQGDEKLFF	TGTGCCACCGGACAGGGGGATGAAAAACTGTTTTTT
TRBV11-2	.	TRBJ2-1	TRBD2	CASSTTGTSPGEQFF	TGTGCCAGCAGCACTACCGGGACTAGCCCGGGTGAGCAGTTCTTC
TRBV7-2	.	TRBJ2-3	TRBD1	CASSSDRAGVTHTQYF	TGTGCCAGCAGCTCCGACAGGGCTGGGGTCACGCATACGCAGTATTTT
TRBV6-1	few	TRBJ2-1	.	CASSTAGIQYNEQFF	TGTGCCAGCAGTACGGCGGGGATCCAATACAATGAGCAGTTCTTC
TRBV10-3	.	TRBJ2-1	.	CAISVELPNNEQFF	TGTGCCATCAGTGTTGAACTACCAAACAATGAGCAGTTCTTC
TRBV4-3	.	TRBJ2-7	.	CASSQGVLASYRSSYEQYF	TGCGCCAGCAGCCAAGGGGTCCTAGCTAGCTACCGGAGCTCCTACGAGCAGTACTTC
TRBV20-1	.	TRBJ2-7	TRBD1	CSASPPTGDHEQYF	TGCAGTGCTAGCCCCCCGACAGGGGACCACGAGCAGTACTTC
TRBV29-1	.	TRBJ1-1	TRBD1	CSVGRGLNTEAFF	TGCAGCGTTGGAAGGGGGCTGAACACTGAAGCTTTCTTT
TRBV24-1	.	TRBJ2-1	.	CATSDPPRGGGRNRVFF	TGTGCCACCAGTGACCCCCCGAGAGGGGGTGGAAGGAACCGGGTGTTCTTC
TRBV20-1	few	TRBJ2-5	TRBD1	CSARAGTGAQETQYF	TGCAGTGCTAGAGCCGGGACAGGGGCTCAAGAGACCCAGTACTTC
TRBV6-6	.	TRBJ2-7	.	CASSRDPYEQYF	TGTGCCAGCTCTCGGGATCCCTACGAGCAGTACTTC
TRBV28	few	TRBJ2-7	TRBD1	CASSTNRGAYEQYF	TGTGCCAGCAGTACCAACAGGGGCGCCTACGAGCAGTACTTC
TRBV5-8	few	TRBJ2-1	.	CASRGSGNNEQFF	TGTGCCAGCCGGGGTAGCGGAAACAATGAGCAGTTCTTC
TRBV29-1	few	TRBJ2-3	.	CSVLRGTSDTQYF	TGCAGCGTTCTAAGGGGGACATCAGATACGCAGTATTTT
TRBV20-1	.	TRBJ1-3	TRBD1	CSARRDSSGNTIYF	TGCAGTGCTAGACGGGACAGCTCTGGAAACACCATATATTTT
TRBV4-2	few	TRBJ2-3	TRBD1	CASSQGRQGASTDTQYF	TGTGCCAGCAGCCAAGGAAGACAGGGGGCGAGCACAGATACGCAGTATTTT
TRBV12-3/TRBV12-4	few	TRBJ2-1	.	CASSSYSGVSYNEQFF	TGTGCCAGCAGTTCTTATAGCGGAGTCTCCTACAATGAGCAGTTCTTC
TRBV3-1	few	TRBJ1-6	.	CASSPSTVYNSPLHF	TGTGCCAGCAGCCCATCGACAGTGTATAATTCACCCCTCCACTTT
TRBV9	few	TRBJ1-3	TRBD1	CASSAQAGTGGNTIYF	TGTGCCAGCAGCGCTCAAGCCGGGACAGGGGGAAACACCATATATTTT
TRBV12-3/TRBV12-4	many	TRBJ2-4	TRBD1	CASSFRGLAKNIQYF	TGTGCCAGCAGTTTTAGGGGGCTAGCCAAAAACATTCAGTACTTC
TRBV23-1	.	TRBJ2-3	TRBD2	CASSHTGRLAETTDTQYF	TGCGCCAGCAGCCATACCGGCCGACTAGCGGAGACCACAGATACGCAGTATTTT
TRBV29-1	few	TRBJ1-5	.	CSVLSVGGNQPQHF	TGCAGCGTTCTCTCGGTTGGTGGCAATCAGCCCCAGCATTTT
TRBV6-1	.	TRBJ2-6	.	CASSAGMANVLTF	TGTGCCAGCAGTGCCGGGATGGCCAACGTCCTGACTTTC
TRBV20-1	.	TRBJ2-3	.	CSALRQAITDTQYF	TGCAGTGCTCTCAGGCAAGCAATCACAGATACGCAGTATTTT
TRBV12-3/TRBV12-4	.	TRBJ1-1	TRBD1	CASSNGQGGSTEAFF	TGTGCCAGCAGCAACGGGCAGGGGGGATCCACTGAAGCTTTCTTT
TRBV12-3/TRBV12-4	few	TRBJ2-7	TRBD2	CASSFKWASGSYEQYF	TGTGCCAGCAGTTTTAAATGGGCTAGCGGGAGCTACGAGCAGTACTTC
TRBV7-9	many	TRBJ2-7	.	CASTLRSQTSYEQYF	TGTGCCAGCACCTTGAGAAGCCAAACCTCCTACGAGCAGTACTTC
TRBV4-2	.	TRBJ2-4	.	CASSQDETSVIQYF	TGTGCCAGCAGCCAAGATGAGACTAGTGTCATTCAGTACTTC
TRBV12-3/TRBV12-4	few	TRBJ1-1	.	CASSFGLGATEAFF	TGTGCCAGCAGTTTTGGACTGGGGGCCACTGAAGCTTTCTTT
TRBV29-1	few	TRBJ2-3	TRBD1	CSAETGIGTDTQYF	TGCAGCGCAGAGACAGGGATAGGCACAGATACGCAGTATTTT
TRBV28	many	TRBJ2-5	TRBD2	CASSPRTSGRAGAETQYF	TGTGCCAGCAGTCCGAGGACTAGCGGGAGGGCCGGGGCGGAGACCCAGTACTTC
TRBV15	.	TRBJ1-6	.	CATSQDNSPLHF	TGTGCCACCAGTCAAGATAATTCACCCCTCCACTTT
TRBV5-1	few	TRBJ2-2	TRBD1	CASSPRFGTGIAGELFF	TGCGCCAGCAGCCCACGTTTCGGGACAGGGATCGCCGGGGAGCTGTTTTTT
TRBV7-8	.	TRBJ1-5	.	CASSFRSAGAGNQPQHF	TGTGCCAGCAGCTTTCGATCCGCAGGGGCTGGCAATCAGCCCCAGCATTTT
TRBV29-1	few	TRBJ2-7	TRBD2	CSVASGLSSYEQYF	TGCAGCGTCGCTAGCGGCTTAAGCTCCTACGAGCAGTACTTC
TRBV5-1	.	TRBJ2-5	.	CASSLGQPGETQYF	TGCGCCAGCAGCTTGGGACAGCCCGGAGAGACCCAGTACTTC
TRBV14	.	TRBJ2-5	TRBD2	CASSRTSGYQETQYF	TGTGCCAGCAGCCGGACTAGCGGGTACCAAGAGACCCAGTACTTC
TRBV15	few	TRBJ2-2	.	CATSRDKLAHTGELFF	TGTGCCACCAGCAGAGATAAGCTCGCCCACACCGGGGAGCTGTTTTTT
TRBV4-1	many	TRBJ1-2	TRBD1	CASSPGQLTNYGYTF	TGCGCCAGCAGCCCGGGACAGCTAACTAACTATGGCTACACCTTC
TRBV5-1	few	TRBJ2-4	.	CASSLGRVPKNIQYF	TGCGCCAGCAGCTTGGGCCGGGTTCCCAAAAACATTCAGTACTTC
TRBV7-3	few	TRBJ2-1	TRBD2	CASSLLPPVRREGRYNEQFF	TGTGCCAGCAGCTTACTCCCCCCGGTTCGGCGGGAGGGCCGCTACAATGAGCAGTTCTTC
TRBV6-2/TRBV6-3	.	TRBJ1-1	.	CASSFRRDTEAFF	TGTGCCAGCAGTTTTCGCCGGGACACTGAAGCTTTCTTT
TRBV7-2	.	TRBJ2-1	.	CASSLRRIDNEQFF	TGTGCCAGCAGCTTACGGAGGATAGACAATGAGCAGTTCTTC
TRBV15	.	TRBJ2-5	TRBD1	CATSSRDRGKTQYF	TGTGCCACCAGCAGCCGGGACAGGGGAAAGACCCAGTACTTC
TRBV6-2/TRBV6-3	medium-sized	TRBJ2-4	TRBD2	CAILSGGASKNIQYF	TGTGCCATCCTTAGCGGGGGGGCGTCCAAAAACATTCAGTACTTC
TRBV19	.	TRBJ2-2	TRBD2	CASTRTSGATGELFF	TGTGCCAGTACCCGGACTAGCGGAGCCACCGGGGAGCTGTTTTTT
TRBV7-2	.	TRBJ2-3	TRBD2	CASSPSGGLPGTQYF	TGTGCCAGCAGCCCTAGCGGGGGGCTTCCGGGTACGCAGTATTTT
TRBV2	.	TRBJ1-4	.	CASRSIPTTNEKLFF	TGTGCCAGCCGATCGATTCCAACAACTAATGAAAAACTGTTTTTT
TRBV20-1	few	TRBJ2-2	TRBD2	CSASSWEGANTGELFF	TGCAGTGCTAGTTCTTGGGAGGGCGCGAACACCGGGGAGCTGTTTTTT
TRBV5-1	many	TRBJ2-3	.	CASSLVRGVSADTQYF	TGCGCCAGCAGCTTAGTTAGGGGCGTGTCAGCGGATACGCAGTATTTT